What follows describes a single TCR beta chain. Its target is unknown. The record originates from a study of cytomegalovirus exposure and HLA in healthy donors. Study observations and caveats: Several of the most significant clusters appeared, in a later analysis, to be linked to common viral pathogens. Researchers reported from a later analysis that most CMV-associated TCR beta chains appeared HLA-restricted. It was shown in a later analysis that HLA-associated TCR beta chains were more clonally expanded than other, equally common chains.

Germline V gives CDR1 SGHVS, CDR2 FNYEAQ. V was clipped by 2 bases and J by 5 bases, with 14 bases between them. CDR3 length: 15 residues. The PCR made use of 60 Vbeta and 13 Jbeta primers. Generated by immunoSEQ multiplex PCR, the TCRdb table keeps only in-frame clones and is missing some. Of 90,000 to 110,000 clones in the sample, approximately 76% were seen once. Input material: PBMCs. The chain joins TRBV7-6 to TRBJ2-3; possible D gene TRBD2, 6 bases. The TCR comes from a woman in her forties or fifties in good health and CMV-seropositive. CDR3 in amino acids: CASSLRAGWGDTQYF. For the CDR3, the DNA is TGTGCCAGCAGCTTAAGGGCGGGATGGGGAGATACGCAGTATTTT.